The present TCR beta chain was sequenced within a study of cytomegalovirus exposure and HLA in healthy donors. Study-wide results and limits: In a later analysis, HLA-associated beta chains showed higher expansion and lower generation probabilities than comparable chains. In vitro data verified a few CMV-associated chains as specific for CMV antigens. Earlier analysis found most TCR beta V segments productive about 87% or about 30% of the time.

When sampled, the donors appeared nominally healthy, though they likely had unrecorded immune exposures. CDR1 and CDR2 (germline): MNHNY, SVGAGI (reference sequence). Trimming removed 5 bases at V and 2 bases at J, with 13 bases between. The CDR3 length is 14 residues. Only one count was recorded for this clone. Its antigen is undetermined. PCR was performed using 60 Vbeta and 13 Jbeta primers. Repertoires were generated with immunoSEQ multiplex PCR, while TCRdb's copy carries only in-frame clones and drops some. Altogether around 88,000 clones are present, about 78% being singletons, with the ten largest covering approximately 4%.

Sequenced material: PBMCs. This receptor was obtained from a woman in her 40s in good health and CMV-seropositive. The V gene is TRBV6-6, the J gene TRBJ2-7; maybe TRBD1 (6 bases). CDR3 in DNA: TGTGCCAGCAGTCCAACAGGGTATCCCTACGAGCAGTACTTC. Its protein is CASSPTGYPYEQYF.